These 10 T cell receptor beta chains share one sample of origin, sequenced in a study of cytomegalovirus exposure and HLA in healthy donors (dated 2017 in TCRdb). Library preparation was by the immunoSEQ multiplex PCR assay. The table was pulled from immuneACCESS by TCRdb, which kept in-frame rearrangements only. Such tables lose some clones; where checked, under half of the loss comes from unresolved V genes, and the rest has no known cause. This sample has a few hundred thousand clones in its table, and roughly 85% of those were observed once. The top ten clonotypes cover around 0.8% of the sample. Sequencing was carried out using PBMCs. The receptors here all came from a woman under 30 in good health and CMV-seronegative.

J is TRBJ1-1 and V is TRBV5-1; a possible D gene is TRBD1 (5 bases). Germline V CDR1 and CDR2: SGHRS, YFSETQ. Trimming removed 6 bases from V and 4 bases from J, with 16 bases in between. The CDR3 is made up of 14 amino acids. The CDR3 here is CASKVSQGFTEAFF. The CDR3 nucleotides read TGCGCCAGCAAGGTATCTCAGGGATTCACTGAAGCTTTCTTT.

This sequence joins TRBV6-5 and TRBJ2-3, with D uncertain. Germline CDR1 MNHEY, CDR2 SVGAGI. V was cut by 0 bases and J by 2 bases, with 12 bases left in between. The CDR3 consists of 16 residues. CDR3 DNA: TGTGCCAGCAGTTACTCCTTTGGAGTCGACACAGATACGCAGTATTTT. Protein: CASSYSFGVDTDTQYF.

The DNA for the CDR3 is TGTGCCAGCAGTCCGACAGGGGGCGAGCAGTACTTC. This sequence encodes CASSPTGGEQYF. V and J are TRBV6-5 and TRBJ2-7; 9 bases align to TRBD1. Looked up from germline, CDR1 is MNHEY and CDR2 is SVGAGI. The CDR3 length is 12 residues. Trimming removed 5 bases from V and 6 bases from J; junction bases left unmatched: 2.

The rearrangement uses TRBV6-5 and TRBJ2-7; 10 bases line up with TRBD2. V lost 2 bases to trimming and J lost 7 bases; unmatched junction nucleotides: 8. Germline loops: CDR1 MNHEY, CDR2 SVGAGI. The CDR3 length is 15 residues. CDR3 in amino acids: CASSYDLAGVREQYF. The CDR3 nucleotides read TGTGCCAGCAGTTACGACCTAGCGGGAGTACGGGAGCAGTACTTC.

The CDR3 protein is CASSYGQGGNEQFF. In DNA form, the CDR3 reads TGTGCCAGCAGTTACGGACAGGGGGGCAATGAGCAGTTCTTC. This chain joins TRBV27 and TRBJ2-1; 10 bases align to TRBD1. There are 14 residues in the CDR3. The germline V gene encodes CDR1 MNHEY and CDR2 SMNVEV (reference sequence). Trimming took 4 bases from V and 6 from J; bases not matched to a gene: 3.

The table lists this clone with a count of one. CDR3 region: CASILPGRGGDQPQHF. Here the CDR3 DNA reads TGTGCCAGCATCCTGCCAGGGAGGGGCGGGGATCAGCCCCAGCATTTT. The rearrangement uses TRBV7-4 and TRBJ1-5; a weak D match, TRBD1 (5 bases). Trimming removed 7 bases from V and 5 bases from J, with 21 bases in between. Germline CDR1 is SGHVT and CDR2 is SQSDAQ. This CDR3 region has 16 residues. Supplemented by reference TRBV7-4 and TRBJ1-5, the full variable domain reads GAGVSQSPRYKVAKRGRDVALRCDSISGHVTLYWYRQTLGQGSEVLTYSQSDAQRDKSGRPSGRFSAERPERSVSTLKIQRTEQGDSAVYLCASILPGRGGDQPQHFGDGTRLSIL.

The chain links TRBV5-4 to TRBJ2-7; 8 bases agree with TRBD2. This CDR3 contains 15 residues. V lost 3 bases and J lost 4; bases outside the gene matches: 9. Germline V gene sequence: CDR1 SGHNT, CDR2 YYREEE (reference sequence). CDR3 in DNA: TGTGCCAGCAGCTCAACGGGACTAGGAAAATACGAGCAGTACTTC. Translating gives CASSSTGLGKYEQYF.

This chain connects TRBV6-6 to TRBJ2-5; 7 bases agree with TRBD2. Germline V gene data show CDR1 as MNHNY and CDR2 as SVGAGI (reference sequence). Trimming at V came to 4 bases and at J to 5 bases, leaving 10 bases not matched to a gene. The CDR3 has 15 amino acids. The CDR3 sequence is CASSSPAGVGETQYF. In DNA, the CDR3 is TGTGCCAGCAGTTCCCCCGCGGGAGTGGGCGAGACCCAGTACTTC.

A few counts support this clone. The chain combines TRBV2 with TRBJ2-2, with D possibly matching TRBD1 (6 bases). V was pared by 6 bases and J by 1 base, with 12 bases between. This CDR3 contains 15 residues. In germline, CDR1 is SNHLY, CDR2 FYNNEI. The CDR3 DNA is TGTGCCAGCAGAGCCATGACAGGGAACACCGGGGAGCTGTTTTTT. As protein: CASRAMTGNTGELFF.

The gene calls are TRBV4-3 and TRBJ1-5; no clear D gene. The CDR3 is 13 amino acids. V lost 2 bases and J lost 4, with 6 bases in between. CDR1 is LGHNA, CDR2 YSLEER, per germline. The CDR3 DNA reads TGCGCCAGCAGCCAAATAGCAAATCAGCCCCAGCATTTT. Protein product: CASSQIANQPQHF.